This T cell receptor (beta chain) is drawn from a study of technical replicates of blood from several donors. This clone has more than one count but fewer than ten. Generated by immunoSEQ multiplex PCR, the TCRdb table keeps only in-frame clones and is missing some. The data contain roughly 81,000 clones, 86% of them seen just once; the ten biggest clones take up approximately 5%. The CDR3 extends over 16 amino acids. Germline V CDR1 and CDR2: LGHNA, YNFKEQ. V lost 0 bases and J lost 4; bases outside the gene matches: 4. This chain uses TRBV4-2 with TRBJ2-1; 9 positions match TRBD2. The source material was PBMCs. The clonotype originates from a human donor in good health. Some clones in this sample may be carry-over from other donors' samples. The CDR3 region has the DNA TGTGCCAGCAGCCAAGAACCCGCGGGGGGGTACAATGAGCAGTTCTTC. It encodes CASSQEPAGGYNEQFF.